A selection of T cell receptor beta chains follows, all from one sample in a study of a mutant IDH1 vaccine in newly diagnosed glioma. Sequencing was performed with immunoSEQ multiplex PCR; in TCRdb, only in-frame clones are kept and a portion is missing. The repertoire includes over 75,000 clones, roughly 77% of them detected once, and roughly 6.9% sits in the top ten. Sequences were derived from PBMCs, sampled from a glioma patient treated with radiotherapy, temozolomide or both. These TCRs come from a man aged 40-55 years with glioma. The CDR3 runs from the conserved cysteine through the conserved F or W.

cdr3_length v_call cdr3_aa
13 TRBV28 CASRGRRDQPQHF
17 TRBV18 CASSRGLAGATAGELFF
14 TRBV4-1 CASSQETGRKTQYF
14 TRBV30 CAWSALDGGNTIYF
18 TRBV18 CASSPRTSGAANTGELFF
12 TRBV11-2 CASSYDNYGYTF
14 TRBV5-4 CASSLAFAGTEAFF
15 TRBV2 CASQALAGGANVLTF
10 TRBV29-1 CSGGVYEQYF
12 TRBV30 CAWSVSGNTIYF
16 TRBV7-9 CASSIDGTGGAYGYTF
13 TRBV5-1 CASSLNGRETQYF
17 TRBV30 CAWSVPGRTKSYNEQFF
15 TRBV11-2 CASSLAGEGNQPQHF
15 TRBV11-2 CASSLGGAANSPLHF
13 TRBV11-2 CASSPGTVYGYTF